This T cell receptor (beta chain) was sequenced for a study of blood T cell repertoires in COVID-19. Per the authors' pipeline: Amplification of reference gene primers provided the estimated nucleated cell counts. Profiled with immunoSEQ multiplex PCR; TCRdb holds only in-frame clones, not every one. The V and J calls and clone size are taken from that table; D and trimming were inferred from the DNA. The sample has approximately 240,000 clones; 80% to 95% are singletons. Looked up from germline, CDR1 is SGHVS and CDR2 is FNYEAQ. The CDR3 contains 15 residues. V lost 6 bases and J lost 3, with 17 bases in between.

V gene TRBV7-6 combines with J gene TRBJ1-1, with a tentative D call TRBD1 (5 bases). The clonotype comes from a man aged 30-40 years with COVID-19, enrolled during active disease. The sample taken for sequencing was peripheral blood. The CDR3 DNA reads as TGTGCCAGCAGACTCACCGGGGGAGGGGACACTGAAGCTTTCTTT. Its translation: CASRLTGGGDTEAFF.